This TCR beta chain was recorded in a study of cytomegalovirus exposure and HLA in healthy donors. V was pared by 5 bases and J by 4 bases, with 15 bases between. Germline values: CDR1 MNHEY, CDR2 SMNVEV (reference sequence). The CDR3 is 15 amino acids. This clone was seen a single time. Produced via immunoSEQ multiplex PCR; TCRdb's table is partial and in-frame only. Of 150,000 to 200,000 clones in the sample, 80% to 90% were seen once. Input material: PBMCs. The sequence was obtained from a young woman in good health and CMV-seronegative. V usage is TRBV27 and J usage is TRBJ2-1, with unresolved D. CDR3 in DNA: TGTGCCAGCAGTCAAGCGCCCGGAGCGTACAATGAGCAGTTCTTC. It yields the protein CASSQAPGAYNEQFF.